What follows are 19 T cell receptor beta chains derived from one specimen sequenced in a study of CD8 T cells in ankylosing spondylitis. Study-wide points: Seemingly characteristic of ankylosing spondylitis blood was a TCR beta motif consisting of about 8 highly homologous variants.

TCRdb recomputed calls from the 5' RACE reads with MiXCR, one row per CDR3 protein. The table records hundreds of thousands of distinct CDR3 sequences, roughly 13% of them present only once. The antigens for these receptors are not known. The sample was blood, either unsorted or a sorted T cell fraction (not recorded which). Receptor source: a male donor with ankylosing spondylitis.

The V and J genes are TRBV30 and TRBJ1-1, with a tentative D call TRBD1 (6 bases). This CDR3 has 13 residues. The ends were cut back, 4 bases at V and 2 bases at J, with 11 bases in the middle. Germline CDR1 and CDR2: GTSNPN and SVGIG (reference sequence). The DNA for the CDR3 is TGTGCCTGGAAGAAGGACAGTAACACTGAAGCTTTCTTT. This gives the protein CAWKKDSNTEAFF.

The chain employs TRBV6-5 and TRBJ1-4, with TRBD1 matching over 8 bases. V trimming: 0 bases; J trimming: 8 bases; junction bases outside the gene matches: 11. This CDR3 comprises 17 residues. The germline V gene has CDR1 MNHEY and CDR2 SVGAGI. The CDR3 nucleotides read TGTGCCAGCAGTTACTCGTGGGTCAAGACAGGGGACGAAAAACTGTTTTTT. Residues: CASSYSWVKTGDEKLFF.

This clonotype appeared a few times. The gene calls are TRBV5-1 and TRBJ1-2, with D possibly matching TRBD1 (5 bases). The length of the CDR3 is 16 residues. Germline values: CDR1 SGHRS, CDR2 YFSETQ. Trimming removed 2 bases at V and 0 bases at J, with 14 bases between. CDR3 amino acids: CASSFDLRAPNYGYTF. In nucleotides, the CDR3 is TGCGCCAGCAGCTTTGACCTCAGGGCCCCTAACTATGGCTACACCTTC.

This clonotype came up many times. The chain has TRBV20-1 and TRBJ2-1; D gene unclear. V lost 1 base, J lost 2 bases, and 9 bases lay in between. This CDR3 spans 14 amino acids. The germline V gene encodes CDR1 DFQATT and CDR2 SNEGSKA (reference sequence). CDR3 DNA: TGCAGTGCTAGAGTGTCAGCGCCCTACAATGAGCAGTTCTTC. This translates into CSARVSAPYNEQFF.

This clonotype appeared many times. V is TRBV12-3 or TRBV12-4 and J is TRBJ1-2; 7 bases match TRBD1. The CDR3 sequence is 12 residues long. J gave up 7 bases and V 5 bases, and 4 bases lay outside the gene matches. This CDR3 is CASSPQGSGYTF. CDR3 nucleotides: TGTGCCAGCAGTCCACAGGGGTCTGGCTACACCTTC.

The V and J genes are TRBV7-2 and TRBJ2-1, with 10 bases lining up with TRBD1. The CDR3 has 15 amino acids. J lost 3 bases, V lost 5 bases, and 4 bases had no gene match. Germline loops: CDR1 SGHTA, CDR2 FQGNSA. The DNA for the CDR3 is TGTGCCAGCAGCCCGGGACAGGGGCACTACAATGAGCAGTTCTTC. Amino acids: CASSPGQGHYNEQFF.

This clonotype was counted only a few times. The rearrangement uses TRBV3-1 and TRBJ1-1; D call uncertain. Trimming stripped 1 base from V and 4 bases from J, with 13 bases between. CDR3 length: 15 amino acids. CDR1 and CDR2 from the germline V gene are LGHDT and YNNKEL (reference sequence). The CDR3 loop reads CASSQGGSKVTEAFF. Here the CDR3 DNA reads TGTGCCAGCAGCCAAGGAGGCAGTAAAGTCACTGAAGCTTTCTTT.

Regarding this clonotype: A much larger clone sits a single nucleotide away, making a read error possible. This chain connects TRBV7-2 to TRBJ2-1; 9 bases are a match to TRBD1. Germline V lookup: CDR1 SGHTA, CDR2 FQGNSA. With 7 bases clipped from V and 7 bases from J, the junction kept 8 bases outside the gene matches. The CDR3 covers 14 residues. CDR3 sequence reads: CASNPGQGRNEQFF. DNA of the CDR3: TGTGCCAGCAACCCTGGACAGGGGAGGAATGAGCAGTTCTTC. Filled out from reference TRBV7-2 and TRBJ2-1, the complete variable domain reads GAGVSQSPSNKVTEKGKDVELRCDPISGHTALYWYRQSLGQGLEFLIYFQGNSAPDKSGLPSDRFSAERTGGSVSTLTIQRTQQEDSAVYLCASNPGQGRNEQFFGPGTRLTVL.

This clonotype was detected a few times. CDR3 DNA sequence: TGTGCCACCGGGGGGGGTACTTCGGTGGGCGGCTACACCTTC. It specifies CATGGGTSVGGYTF. This chain links TRBV24-1 with TRBJ1-2, with D perhaps TRBD1 (5 bases). The germline V gene has CDR1 KGHDR and CDR2 SFDVKD. The CDR3 runs to 14 residues. V dropped 9 bases and J dropped 8 bases, with 21 bases sitting between them.

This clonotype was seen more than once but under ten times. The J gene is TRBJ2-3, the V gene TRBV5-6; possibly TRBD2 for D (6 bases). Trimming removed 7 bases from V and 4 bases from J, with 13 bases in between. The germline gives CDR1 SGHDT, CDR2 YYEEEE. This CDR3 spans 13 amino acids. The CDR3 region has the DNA TGTGCCAGCCATACGTGGGGGGCAGATACGCAGTATTTT. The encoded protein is CASHTWGADTQYF.

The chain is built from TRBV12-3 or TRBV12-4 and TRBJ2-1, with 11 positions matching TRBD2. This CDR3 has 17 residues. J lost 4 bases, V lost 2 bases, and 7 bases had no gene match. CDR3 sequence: CASSLNSGRAGYNEQFF. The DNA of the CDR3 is TGTGCCAGCAGTTTAAATAGCGGGAGGGCGGGTTACAATGAGCAGTTCTTC.

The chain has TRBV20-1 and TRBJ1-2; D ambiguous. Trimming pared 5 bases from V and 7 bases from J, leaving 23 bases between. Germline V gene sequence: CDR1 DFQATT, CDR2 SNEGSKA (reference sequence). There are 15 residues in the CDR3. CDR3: CSAPKDGRPDSGYTF. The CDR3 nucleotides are TGCAGTGCTCCTAAAGATGGACGTCCTGATTCTGGCTACACCTTC.

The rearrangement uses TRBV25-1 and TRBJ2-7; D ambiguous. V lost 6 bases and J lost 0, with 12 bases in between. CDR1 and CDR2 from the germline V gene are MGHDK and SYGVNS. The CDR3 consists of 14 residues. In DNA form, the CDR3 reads TGTGCCAGCAGCCCCTCGTACACCTCCTACGAGCAGTACTTC. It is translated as CASSPSYTSYEQYF.

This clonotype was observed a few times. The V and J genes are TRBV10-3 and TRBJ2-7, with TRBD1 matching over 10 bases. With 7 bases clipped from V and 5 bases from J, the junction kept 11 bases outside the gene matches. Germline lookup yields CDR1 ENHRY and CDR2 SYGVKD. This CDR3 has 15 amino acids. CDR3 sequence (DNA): TGTGCCATCATACTCAGGGACAGGGGTATCCACGAGCAGTACGTC. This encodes CAIILRDRGIHEQYV.

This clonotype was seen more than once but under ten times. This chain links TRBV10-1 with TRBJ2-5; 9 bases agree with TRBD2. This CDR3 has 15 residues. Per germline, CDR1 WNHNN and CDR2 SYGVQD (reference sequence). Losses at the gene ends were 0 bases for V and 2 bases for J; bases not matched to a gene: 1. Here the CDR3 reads CASSESAGGQETQYF. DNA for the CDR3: TGCGCCAGCAGTGAGTCTGCGGGAGGGCAAGAGACCCAGTACTTC.

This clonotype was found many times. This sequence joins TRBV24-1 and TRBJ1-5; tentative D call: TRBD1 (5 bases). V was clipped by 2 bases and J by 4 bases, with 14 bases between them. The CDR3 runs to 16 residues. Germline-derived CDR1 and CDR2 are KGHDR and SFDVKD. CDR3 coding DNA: TGTGCCACCAGTGATTCCTTCCGGGGGAGTAATCAGCCCCAGCATTTT. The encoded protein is CATSDSFRGSNQPQHF.

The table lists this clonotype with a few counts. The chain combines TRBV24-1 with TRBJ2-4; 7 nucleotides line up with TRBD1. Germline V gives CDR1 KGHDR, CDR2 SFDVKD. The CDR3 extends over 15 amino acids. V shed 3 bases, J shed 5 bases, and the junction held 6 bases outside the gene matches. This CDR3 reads CATSDRQGLQNIQYF. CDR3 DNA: TGTGCCACCAGTGATCGACAGGGTCTACAAAACATTCAGTACTTC.

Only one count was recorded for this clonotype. The CDR3 loop reads CASSLSEPDTQYF. CDR3 nucleotide sequence: TGTGCCAGCAGCTTATCAGAGCCAGATACGCAGTATTTT. V and J are TRBV11-3 and TRBJ2-3; D is unresolved. Germline values: CDR1 SGHNT, CDR2 YENEEA. This CDR3 contains 13 residues. Trimming removed 2 bases from V and 4 bases from J, with 7 bases in between.

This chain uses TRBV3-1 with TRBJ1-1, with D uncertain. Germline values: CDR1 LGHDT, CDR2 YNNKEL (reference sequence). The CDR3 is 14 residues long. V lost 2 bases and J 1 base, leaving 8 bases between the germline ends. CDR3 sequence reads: CASSQRDTNTEAFF. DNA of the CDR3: TGTGCCAGCAGCCAACGGGATACGAACACTGAAGCTTTCTTT.